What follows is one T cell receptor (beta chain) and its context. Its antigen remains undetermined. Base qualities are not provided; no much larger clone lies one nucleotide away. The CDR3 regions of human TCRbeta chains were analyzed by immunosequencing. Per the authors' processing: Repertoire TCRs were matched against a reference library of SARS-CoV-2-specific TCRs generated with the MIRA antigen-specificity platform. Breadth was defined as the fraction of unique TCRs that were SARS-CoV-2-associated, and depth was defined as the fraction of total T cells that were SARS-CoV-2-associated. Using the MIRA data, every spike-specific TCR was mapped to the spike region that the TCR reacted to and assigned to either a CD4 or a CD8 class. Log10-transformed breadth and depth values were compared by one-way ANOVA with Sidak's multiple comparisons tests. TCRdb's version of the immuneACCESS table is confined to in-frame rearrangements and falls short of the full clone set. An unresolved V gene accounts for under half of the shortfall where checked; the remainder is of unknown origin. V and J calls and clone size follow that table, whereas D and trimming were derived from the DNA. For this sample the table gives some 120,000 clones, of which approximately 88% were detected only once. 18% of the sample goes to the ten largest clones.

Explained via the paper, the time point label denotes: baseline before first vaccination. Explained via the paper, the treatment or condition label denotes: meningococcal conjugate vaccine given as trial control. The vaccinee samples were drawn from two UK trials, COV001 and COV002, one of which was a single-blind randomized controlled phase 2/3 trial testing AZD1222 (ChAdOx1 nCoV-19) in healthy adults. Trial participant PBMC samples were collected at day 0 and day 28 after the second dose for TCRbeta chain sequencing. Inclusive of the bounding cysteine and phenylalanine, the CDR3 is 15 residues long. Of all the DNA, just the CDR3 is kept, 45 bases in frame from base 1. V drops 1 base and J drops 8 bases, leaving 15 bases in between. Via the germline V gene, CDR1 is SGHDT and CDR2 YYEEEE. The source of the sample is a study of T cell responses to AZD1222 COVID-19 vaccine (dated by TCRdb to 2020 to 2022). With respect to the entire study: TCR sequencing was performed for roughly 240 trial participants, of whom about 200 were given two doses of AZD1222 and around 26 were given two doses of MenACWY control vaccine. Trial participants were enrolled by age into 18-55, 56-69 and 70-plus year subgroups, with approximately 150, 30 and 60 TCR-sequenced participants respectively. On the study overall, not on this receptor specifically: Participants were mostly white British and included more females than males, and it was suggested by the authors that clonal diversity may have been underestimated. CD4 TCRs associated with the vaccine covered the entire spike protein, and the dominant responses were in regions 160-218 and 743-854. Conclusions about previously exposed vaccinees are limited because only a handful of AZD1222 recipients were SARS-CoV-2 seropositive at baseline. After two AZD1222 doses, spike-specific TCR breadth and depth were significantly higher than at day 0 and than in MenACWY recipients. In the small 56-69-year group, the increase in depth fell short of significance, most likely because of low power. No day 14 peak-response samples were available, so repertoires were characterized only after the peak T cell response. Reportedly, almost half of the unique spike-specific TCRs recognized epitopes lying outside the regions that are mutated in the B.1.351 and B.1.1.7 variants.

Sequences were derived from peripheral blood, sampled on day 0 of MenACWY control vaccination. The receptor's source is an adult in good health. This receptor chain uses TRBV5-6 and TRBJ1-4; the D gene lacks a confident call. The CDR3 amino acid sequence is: CASSLFGRLIEKLFF. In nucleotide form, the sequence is TGTGCCAGCAGCTTGTTCGGCAGGCTGATCGAAAAACTGTTTTTT.